These T cell receptor beta chains were read from a single sample in a study of Graves' ophthalmopathy and Graves' hyperthyroidism. TCRdb reprocessed the multiplex PCR reads with MiXCR, giving one entry per CDR3 protein. The sample lists about 700,000 distinct CDR3 sequences; about two fifths were seen once. Sequenced: peripheral blood. Receptor source: an adult man with Graves' ophthalmopathy. The conserved cysteine and the conserved F or W are not part of the CDR3 here. Each record gives: V gene, J gene, CDR3 protein.

v_call: TRBV2
j_call: TRBJ2-7
cdr3_aa: ASSTDMSGRSEEQY

v_call: TRBV6-2/TRBV6-3
j_call: TRBJ2-7
cdr3_aa: ASSRDPGYYEQY

v_call: TRBV7-9
j_call: TRBJ2-3
cdr3_aa: ASSRDTDTQY

v_call: TRBV4-1
j_call: TRBJ1-1
cdr3_aa: ASSQALENTEAF

v_call: TRBV6-1
j_call: TRBJ2-2
cdr3_aa: ASSDRTAYTGELF

v_call: TRBV2
j_call: TRBJ1-3
cdr3_aa: ASSQGYYGNTIY

v_call: TRBV7-9
j_call: TRBJ2-7
cdr3_aa: ASSLGDGPYEQY

v_call: TRBV12-3/TRBV12-4
j_call: TRBJ1-1
cdr3_aa: ASSLRSNTEAF

v_call: TRBV5-5
j_call: TRBJ2-7
cdr3_aa: ASSLTSGDTSSYEQY

v_call: TRBV10-1
j_call: TRBJ2-6
cdr3_aa: ASSDRFLT

v_call: TRBV15
j_call: TRBJ2-7
cdr3_aa: ATSGTGVRTGELY

v_call: TRBV2
j_call: TRBJ2-5
cdr3_aa: ASSGTIQETQY

v_call: TRBV2
j_call: TRBJ1-5
cdr3_aa: ASKSYVSGNQPQH

v_call: TRBV24-1
j_call: TRBJ1-2
cdr3_aa: ATSDRDRGEAYGYT

v_call: TRBV10-1
j_call: TRBJ2-7
cdr3_aa: ASTTGEEQY

v_call: TRBV7-3
j_call: TRBJ1-1
cdr3_aa: ASSMGLQTEAF

v_call: TRBV5-4
j_call: TRBJ2-3
cdr3_aa: ASSGIGEDTQY

v_call: TRBV7-9
j_call: TRBJ2-5
cdr3_aa: ALTGGVAGETQY

v_call: TRBV7-6
j_call: TRBJ2-7
cdr3_aa: ASSLVYGGAGEQY

v_call: TRBV19
j_call: TRBJ1-3
cdr3_aa: ASSVADQGSGNTIY

v_call: TRBV4-1
j_call: TRBJ2-2
cdr3_aa: ASSQEPSGGRPTGELF

v_call: TRBV7-2
j_call: TRBJ1-1
cdr3_aa: ASSPQSAEAF

v_call: TRBV20-1
j_call: TRBJ1-2
cdr3_aa: SARPGQGIGYT

v_call: TRBV18
j_call: TRBJ2-5
cdr3_aa: ANSLNQETQY

v_call: TRBV2
j_call: TRBJ1-4
cdr3_aa: ASDMGNTGEKLF